Below, 31 T cell receptor beta chains from the same sample are listed, as sequenced in a study of blood T cell repertoires in COVID-19. TCRdb's table, derived via immunoSEQ multiplex PCR, lists solely in-frame clones and lacks some. The data show some 100,000 clones, 85% to 95% seen once. Sequenced input: peripheral blood. The receptors shown here come from a man over 45 with active COVID-19.

The gene calls are TRBV30 and TRBJ1-5, with 7 bases lining up with TRBD1. The CDR3 spans 14 residues. CDR1 and CDR2 (germline): GTSNPN, SVGIG (reference sequence). V lost 4 bases, J lost 0 bases, and 3 bases stayed unmatched. This CDR3 is CAWKGQTSNQPQHF. DNA of the CDR3: TGTGCCTGGAAGGGACAGACTAGCAATCAGCCCCAGCATTTT.

The chain recombines TRBV29-1 with TRBJ2-7; 8 nucleotides line up with TRBD2. Germline values: CDR1 SQVTM, CDR2 ANQGSEA. Germline trimming cut 7 bases from V and 1 base from J; bases unmatched to any gene: 9. The CDR3 runs to 14 residues. The CDR3 reads CSATTGGGSYEQYF. CDR3 coding DNA: TGCAGCGCAACTACCGGGGGGGGATCCTACGAGCAGTACTTC.

This sequence joins TRBV9 and TRBJ2-3, with D maybe TRBD2 (5 bases). The V gene's germline CDR1 is SGDLS and CDR2 YYNGEE. Deletions cut 0 bases from V and 3 bases from J, with 17 bases between. The CDR3 runs to 17 residues. The CDR3 loop is CASSVAQGGLGTDTQYF. CDR3 in DNA: TGTGCCAGCAGCGTAGCCCAAGGCGGACTGGGAACAGATACGCAGTATTTT.

This chain connects TRBV7-2 to TRBJ1-4; perhaps TRBD1 as D (5 bases). V was shortened by 1 base and J by 5 bases, with 11 bases between the two germline ends. Germline CDR1 and CDR2: SGHTA and FQGNSA. This CDR3 comprises 15 residues. CDR3 region: CASSLVGDSNEKLFF. In nucleotides, the CDR3 is TGTGCCAGCAGCTTAGTTGGCGACAGCAATGAAAAACTGTTTTTT.

The CDR3 bases are TGTGCCTCATCACAGGTCACTGCCATGTCCGAGCAGTACTTC. Its protein product is CASSQVTAMSEQYF. The J gene is TRBJ2-7, the V gene TRBV10-3, with TRBD1 as a possible D gene (5 bases). Trimming took 11 bases from V and 6 from J, leaving 23 bases between them. The CDR3 consists of 14 residues. Germline CDR1 ENHRY, CDR2 SYGVKD.

This sequence joins TRBV19 and TRBJ2-1; D is perhaps TRBD1 (5 bases). Trimming removed 5 bases from V and 10 bases from J, with 21 bases in between. Per germline, CDR1 LNHDA and CDR2 SQIVND (reference sequence). The CDR3 spans 15 residues. CDR3 sequence (DNA): TGTGCCAGTAGTGGAATGTGGGGCTCCTCTTCCGAGCAGTTCTTC. Its protein is CASSGMWGSSSEQFF. Supplemented by reference TRBV19 and TRBJ2-1, the full variable domain reads DGGITQSPKYLFRKEGQNVTLSCEQNLNHDAMYWYRQDPGQGLRLIYYSQIVNDFQKGDIAEGYSVSREKKESFPLTVTSAQKNPTAFYLCASSGMWGSSSEQFFGPGTRLTVL.

This clone was detected a few times. The chain recombines TRBV29-1 with TRBJ1-6, with 7 bases aligning to TRBD1. Losses at the gene ends were 6 bases for V and 0 bases for J; bases not matched to a gene: 5. The CDR3 runs to 15 residues. CDR1 SQVTM and CDR2 ANQGSEA come from the germline V gene. In nucleotides, the CDR3 is TGCAGCGTCCGGGACAGCAGCTCCTATAATTCACCCCTCCACTTT. It yields the protein CSVRDSSSYNSPLHF.

This clone has only one observation. The rearrangement links TRBV19 to TRBJ2-7; TRBD2 matches 11 bases. Per germline, CDR1 LNHDA and CDR2 SQIVND (reference sequence). V was pared by 5 bases and J by 3 bases, with 6 bases of the junction left unmatched. The CDR3 extends over 15 amino acids. DNA of the CDR3: TGTGCCAGTAGTTTTTCCGGGACTAGCGGCTACGAGCAGTACTTC. Protein product: CASSFSGTSGYEQYF. Drawing the rest from reference TRBV19 and TRBJ2-7, the complete variable domain is DGGITQSPKYLFRKEGQNVTLSCEQNLNHDAMYWYRQDPGQGLRLIYYSQIVNDFQKGDIAEGYSVSREKKESFPLTVTSAQKNPTAFYLCASSFSGTSGYEQYFGPGTRLTVT.

The V gene is TRBV5-1, the J gene TRBJ2-2, with 9 bases lining up with TRBD1. V lost 4 bases, J lost 7 bases, and 8 bases stayed unmatched. The CDR3 runs to 15 residues. Germline-derived CDR1 and CDR2 are SGHRS and YFSETQ. CDR3 region: CASSDRGERIGELFF. For the CDR3, the DNA is TGCGCCAGCAGCGACAGGGGGGAACGGATCGGGGAGCTGTTTTTT.

V and J are TRBV5-1 and TRBJ2-7, with TRBD2 identical over 8 bases. The CDR3 length is 16 residues. Germline CDR1 reads SGHRS; CDR2 reads YFSETQ. The ends lost 4 bases at V and 6 bases at J; junction bases unmatched: 15. This CDR3 reads CASSPGGGFGRGEQYF. CDR3 nucleotides: TGCGCCAGCAGCCCCGGAGGCGGCTTCGGGAGGGGCGAGCAGTACTTC.

The chain employs TRBV9 and TRBJ2-2; 9 bases match TRBD2. CDR3 length equals 16 residues. The germline V gene encodes CDR1 SGDLS and CDR2 YYNGEE. V lost 0 bases to trimming and J lost 7 bases; unmatched junction nucleotides: 7. CDR3 coding DNA: TGTGCCAGCAGCGTAGGTCTAGCGGGGTACGGCGGGGAGCTGTTTTTT. It codes for CASSVGLAGYGGELFF.

The rearrangement joins TRBV5-8 to TRBJ1-2; D call uncertain. V was trimmed by 1 base and J by 2 bases, leaving 3 bases between them. The CDR3 is 12 residues long. Germline lookup yields CDR1 SGHTS and CDR2 YDEGEE. The CDR3 reads CASSLQNYGYTF. In DNA form, the CDR3 reads TGTGCCAGCAGCTTGCAGAACTATGGCTACACCTTC.

The CDR3 is CASSLDRSSGNTIYF. The CDR3 coding sequence is TGTGCCAGCAGCCTGGACAGAAGCTCTGGAAACACCATATATTTT. The chain couples TRBV5-8 to TRBJ1-3; tentative D call: TRBD1 (6 bases). In germline, CDR1 is SGHTS, CDR2 YDEGEE. The CDR3 runs 15 residues. The V end was cut by 4 bases, the J end by 0 bases, with 11 bases between.

The V and J genes are TRBV6-1 and TRBJ2-2; D is undetermined. Trimming shortened V by 2 bases and J by 2 bases, and 12 bases separated the two germline ends. There are 16 residues in the CDR3. Germline CDR1 reads MNHNS; CDR2 reads SASEGT. The CDR3 nucleotides read TGTGCCAGCAGTGAACGCGCCCATGATAACACCGGGGAGCTGTTTTTT. Protein sequence: CASSERAHDNTGELFF.

The chain has TRBV6-5 and TRBJ2-1; 8 bases align to TRBD2. CDR1 and CDR2 (germline): MNHEY, SVGAGI. With V trimmed by 8 bases and J by 7 bases, 10 bases remained unmatched. The CDR3 has 14 residues. The CDR3 DNA reads TGTGCCAGCCGAGAGCGGGAGTCGCTGAATGAGCAGTTCTTC. As protein: CASRERESLNEQFF.

The chain links TRBV19 to TRBJ1-4; possible D gene TRBD1, 5 bases. The CDR3 loop spans 15 amino acids. Germline CDR1 is LNHDA and CDR2 is SQIVND (reference sequence). The germline V and J ends were trimmed by 5 bases and 4 bases, with 14 bases remaining between them. DNA of the CDR3: TGTGCCAGTAGTCTCTGGGGCCAAAATAATGAAAAACTGTTTTTT. Its translation is CASSLWGQNNEKLFF.

V is TRBV19 and J is TRBJ2-3; 8 nucleotides match TRBD2. The CDR3 is 18 amino acids. J lost 3 bases, V lost 4 bases, and 15 bases had no gene match. CDR1 LNHDA and CDR2 SQIVND come from the germline V gene (reference sequence). In DNA, the CDR3 is TGTGCCAGTAGTAACGTGGCGGGAGGACGGGATACTACAGATACGCAGTATTTT. Translating gives CASSNVAGGRDTTDTQYF. Together with reference TRBV19 and TRBJ2-3, the CDR3 gives the full variable domain: DGGITQSPKYLFRKEGQNVTLSCEQNLNHDAMYWYRQDPGQGLRLIYYSQIVNDFQKGDIAEGYSVSREKKESFPLTVTSAQKNPTAFYLCASSNVAGGRDTTDTQYFGPGTRLTVL.

There are a few counts of this clone. The chain has TRBV6-5 and TRBJ1-6; 7 bases agree with TRBD1. Germline values: CDR1 MNHEY, CDR2 SVGAGI. With 0 bases clipped from V and 8 bases from J, the junction kept 7 bases outside the gene matches. There are 16 residues in the CDR3. The CDR3 region has the DNA TGTGCCAGCAGTTACTCCGCGAGACAGGGTTATTCACCCCTCCACTTT. Translation: CASSYSARQGYSPLHF.

CDR3 nucleotides: TGTGCCAGCAGCGTCGACAGGGCTGGAAACACCATATATTTT. It encodes CASSVDRAGNTIYF. V usage is TRBV11-2 and J usage is TRBJ1-3; 7 bases match TRBD1. Trimming took 5 bases from V and 2 from J; bases not matched to a gene: 3. The CDR3 has 14 residues. CDR1 and CDR2 from the germline V gene are SGHAT and FQNNGV.

The chain couples TRBV9 to TRBJ1-2; 7 bases are a match to TRBD1. With 7 bases clipped from V and 2 bases from J, the junction kept 8 bases outside the gene matches. Germline V lookup: CDR1 SGDLS, CDR2 YYNGEE. The CDR3 runs 14 residues. This CDR3 reads CASGGGTVNYGYTF. The CDR3 DNA reads TGTGCCAGCGGGGGTGGGACAGTCAACTATGGCTACACCTTC.

This chain links TRBV6-5 with TRBJ2-5; D remains ambiguous. The V end was cut by 7 bases, the J end by 5 bases, with 8 bases between. This CDR3 spans 11 amino acids. Germline CDR1 reads MNHEY; CDR2 reads SVGAGI. The CDR3 protein is CASTSLETQYF. The CDR3 DNA reads as TGTGCCAGCACCTCCCTTGAGACCCAGTACTTC.

The chain carries TRBV30 and TRBJ2-7, with 9 positions matching TRBD1. CDR3 length equals 16 residues. Germline trimming cut 1 base from V and 5 bases from J; bases unmatched to any gene: 12. Germline CDR1 reads GTSNPN; CDR2 reads SVGIG (reference sequence). The CDR3 DNA reads TGTGCCTGGAGTGGGGGAAAGGGACAGGGTGGCCACGAGCAGTACTTC. Translation: CAWSGGKGQGGHEQYF.

This clone was found once. The chain recombines TRBV28 with TRBJ1-5; TRBD1 matches at 8 bases. With 4 bases clipped from V and 4 bases from J, the junction kept 6 bases outside the gene matches. The V gene's germline CDR1 is MDHEN and CDR2 SYDVKM. The CDR3 is 15 residues long. CDR3 in DNA: TGTGCCAGCAGTTCTACAGGGGGATTGAATCAGCCCCAGCATTTT. Translating gives CASSSTGGLNQPQHF.

This sequence joins TRBV19 and TRBJ2-1; 8 positions agree with TRBD2. Germline V gene data show CDR1 as LNHDA and CDR2 as SQIVND (reference sequence). The CDR3 contains 18 residues. The V segment lost 5 bases and the J segment 7 bases; nucleotides outside the gene matches: 19. CDR3 sequence (DNA): TGTGCCAGTAGTGGCCGAGGGGCGGGAGGAAAGGGCGTGAATGAGCAGTTCTTC. This encodes CASSGRGAGGKGVNEQFF. Full variable domain (rest looked up from reference TRBV19 and TRBJ2-1): DGGITQSPKYLFRKEGQNVTLSCEQNLNHDAMYWYRQDPGQGLRLIYYSQIVNDFQKGDIAEGYSVSREKKESFPLTVTSAQKNPTAFYLCASSGRGAGGKGVNEQFFGPGTRLTVL.

This chain uses TRBV27 with TRBJ2-5; 10 bases align to TRBD2. With V trimmed by 2 bases and J by 6 bases, 12 bases remained unmatched. Germline V gene lookup returns CDR1 MNHEY and CDR2 SMNVEV (reference sequence). The CDR3 is 17 residues long. The CDR3 is CASSLRWASGSRKTQYF. CDR3 DNA sequence: TGTGCCAGCAGTTTAAGATGGGCTAGCGGGAGTCGGAAGACCCAGTACTTC.

The rearrangement links TRBV18 to TRBJ2-6; a weak D match, TRBD1 (5 bases). Per germline, CDR1 KGHSH and CDR2 LQKENI. The V gene lost 1 base and the J gene lost 2 bases, with 9 bases spanning the gap. The CDR3 is 16 amino acids. CDR3 residues: CASSPQGMAGANVLTF. The CDR3, as DNA: TGTGCCAGCTCACCACAGGGGATGGCTGGGGCCAACGTCCTGACTTTC.

The chain links TRBV5-4 to TRBJ2-5; 10 bases map to TRBD2. This CDR3 has 18 residues. V was pared by 4 bases and J by 1 base, with 13 bases of the junction left unmatched. The germline V gene encodes CDR1 SGHNT and CDR2 YYREEE (reference sequence). This CDR3 is CASSPNPSGLAAQETQYF. CDR3 nucleotides: TGTGCCAGCAGCCCCAACCCATCCGGACTAGCGGCCCAAGAGACCCAGTACTTC.

The chain joins TRBV4-1 to TRBJ2-1; 9 nucleotides agree with TRBD2. The CDR3 spans 15 residues. Germline V gives CDR1 MGHRA, CDR2 YSYEKL. After removal of 4 bases from V and 3 bases from J, the junction contained 4 bases not matched to a gene. The CDR3 is CASSLQAGGYNEQFF. The DNA for the CDR3 is TGCGCCAGCAGCCTTCAAGCGGGGGGCTACAATGAGCAGTTCTTC.

The chain uses TRBV7-6 and TRBJ2-7, with TRBD2 identical over 9 bases. V shed 4 bases and J 3 bases; nucleotides not matched to a gene: 7. CDR1 SGHVS and CDR2 FNYEAQ come from the germline V gene. CDR3 length equals 15 residues. The CDR3 spells CASSSGTSLLYEQYF. CDR3 DNA: TGTGCCAGCAGCTCCGGGACTAGCTTACTCTACGAGCAGTACTTC.

The chain combines TRBV5-1 with TRBJ2-3; 7 nucleotides match TRBD1. Trimming removed 3 bases from V and 1 base from J; junction bases left unmatched: 5. CDR3 length: 15 residues. Germline V gene lookup returns CDR1 SGHRS and CDR2 YFSETQ. The CDR3 reads CASSWSGTGTDTQYF. CDR3 DNA: TGCGCCAGCAGCTGGTCGGGGACAGGCACAGATACGCAGTATTTT.

In its sample, this clone was seen a few times. The genes are TRBV5-1 and TRBJ1-3, with 10 bases lining up with TRBD1. Trimming at V came to 2 bases and at J to 5 bases, leaving 7 bases not matched to a gene. CDR1 is SGHRS, CDR2 YFSETQ, per germline. The CDR3 length is 16 residues. The CDR3 nucleotides are TGCGCCAGCAGCTTATCGGACAGGGGGAAGAGAAACACCATATATTTT. Its protein is CASSLSDRGKRNTIYF.